The 26 T cell receptor beta chains below come from one sample, sequenced in a study of T cell repertoires in cytomegalovirus infection. TCRdb fed the reads into MiXCR, producing one record per CDR3 protein. Found here are about 360,000 distinct CDR3 sequences, 18% of them singletons; the top ten hold 7.5% to 9%. What was sequenced was PBMCs. These receptor sequences come from a human donor in good health (CMV status not recorded). Some clones in this sample may be carry-over from other donors' samples.

This clonotype has at least ten counts. The V and J genes are TRBV7-2 and TRBJ2-7; D not certain. The CDR3 runs to 15 residues. The V gene lost 5 bases and the J gene lost 4 bases, with 18 bases spanning the gap. The V gene's germline CDR1 is SGHTA and CDR2 FQGNSA. CDR3 bases: TGTGCCAGCAGCCTTCCGACGCTGGCGGAATACGAGCAGTACTTC. Encoded protein: CASSLPTLAEYEQYF.

To note about this clonotype: A much larger clone lies a single base off, so this may be a read error. The chain is built from TRBV7-2 and TRBJ1-1; 9 positions agree with TRBD1. This CDR3 region has 14 residues. Germline CDR1 and CDR2: SGHTA and FQGNSA. The CDR3 DNA follows: TGTGCCAGCAGCGCCCAACAGGGGGCCACTGAAGCTCTCTTT. Translation gives CASSAQQGATEALF.

This clonotype was detected only a few times. This chain links TRBV20-1 with TRBJ2-7; tentatively, D is TRBD1 or TRBD2 (5 bases each). Per germline, CDR1 DFQATT and CDR2 SNEGSKA (reference sequence). This CDR3 has 13 residues. Trimming took off 6 bases at V and 5 bases at J, with 17 bases between the two ends. Written as DNA, the CDR3 is TGCAGTGCGGACCGGGACCTCCGGGACGAGCAGTACTTC. Amino acid sequence: CSADRDLRDEQYF.

This clonotype was counted only a few times. The genes are TRBV27 and TRBJ2-7; D uncertain. V was trimmed by 2 bases and J by 6 bases, leaving 14 bases between them. The CDR3 extends over 14 amino acids. Germline V gene sequence: CDR1 MNHEY, CDR2 SMNVEV (reference sequence). The CDR3 protein is CASSLGSGWGEQYF. In DNA, the CDR3 is TGTGCCAGCAGTTTAGGTTCCGGGTGGGGCGAGCAGTACTTC.

This chain connects TRBV7-2 to TRBJ2-1, with D possibly matching TRBD1 (6 bases). The germline V gene encodes CDR1 SGHTA and CDR2 FQGNSA. V lost 2 bases, J lost 10 bases, and 12 bases lay in between. The CDR3 length is 13 residues. The CDR3 spells CASSLNRAAEQFF. The CDR3 DNA sequence: TGTGCCAGCAGCTTAAACAGGGCTGCCGAGCAGTTCTTC.

The chain has TRBV12-3 or TRBV12-4 and TRBJ2-2; D is ambiguous. The CDR3 is made up of 16 amino acids. Trimming took off 5 bases at V and 0 bases at J, with 13 bases between the two ends. The chain's CDR3 is CASSPSLYPNTGELFF. The CDR3 DNA reads as TGTGCCAGCAGTCCGTCCCTTTACCCGAACACCGGGGAGCTGTTTTTT.

This clonotype was detected only a few times. The V and J genes are TRBV23-1 and TRBJ2-3, with D maybe TRBD2 (7 bases). TRBV23-1 is an ORF, and what it does is uncertain. Trimming stripped 7 bases from V and 3 bases from J, with 11 bases between. CDR3 length: 13 residues. As DNA, the CDR3 is TGCGCCAGCAAGGGGGGGGGGACAGATACGCAGTATTTT. It translates to CASKGGGTDTQYF.

This clonotype was detected a few times. The junction and the germline gene differ at one end; a read error may be behind it. The chain combines TRBV4-1 with TRBJ1-1, with D perhaps matching TRBD1 (6 bases). Germline values: CDR1 MGHRA, CDR2 YSYEKL. The CDR3 is 17 amino acids. DNA for the CDR3: TGTGCCAGCAGCCAAGTACCTCGAGGACAGCTGAACACTGAAGCTTTCTTT. It yields the protein CASSQVPRGQLNTEAFF.

This clonotype was counted ten times or more. The chain employs TRBV6-5 and TRBJ1-1; D is perhaps TRBD1 (5 bases). V was clipped by 2 bases and J by 5 bases, with 12 bases between them. From germline, CDR1 is MNHEY and CDR2 SVGAGI. The CDR3 is made up of 14 amino acids. The CDR3 coding sequence is TGTGCCAGCAGTTACGACCAGGGTGGAACTGAAGCTTTCTTT. This translates into CASSYDQGGTEAFF.

This clonotype was seen at least ten times. The rearrangement joins TRBV5-4 to TRBJ2-1, with TRBD2 matching 9 bases. The V and J ends lost 0 bases and 5 bases, in that order; junction bases with no gene match: 3. Germline values: CDR1 SGHNT, CDR2 YYREEE (reference sequence). The CDR3 is 15 amino acids. The CDR3 region is CASSLGGGEHNEQFF. DNA for the CDR3: TGTGCCAGCAGCTTGGGCGGGGGGGAACACAATGAGCAGTTCTTC.

J is TRBJ1-1 and V is TRBV7-9; 7 nucleotides line up with TRBD1. Looked up from germline, CDR1 is SEHNR and CDR2 is FQNEAQ (reference sequence). This CDR3 comprises 12 residues. Trimming took 8 bases from V and 3 from J; bases not matched to a gene: 3. CDR3 amino acids: CASGDSYTEAFF. The CDR3 DNA follows: TGTGCCAGCGGGGACAGCTACACTGAAGCTTTCTTT.

This clonotype was picked up a small number of times. The chain has TRBV6-2 or TRBV6-3 and TRBJ2-1; D may be TRBD1 or TRBD2 (5 bases each). Germline CDR1 and CDR2: MNHEY and SVGEGT. V was cut by 5 bases and J by 1 base, with 12 bases left in between. The CDR3 length is 15 residues. The CDR3 bases are TGTGCCAGCAGTCCCCGGGGACCATCCTACAATGAGCAGTTCTTC. It yields the protein CASSPRGPSYNEQFF.

J is TRBJ2-5 and V is TRBV6-1; the match to TRBD1 covers 7 bases. From germline, CDR1 is MNHNS and CDR2 SASEGT. The CDR3 contains 14 residues. V gave up 5 bases and J gave up 5 bases; unmatched junction bases: 8. CDR3 amino acids: CASSRNRGEETQYF. For the CDR3, the DNA is TGTGCCAGCAGTCGGAACAGGGGAGAGGAGACCCAGTACTTC.

The chain combines TRBV27 with TRBJ2-5; D is unclear. Deletions cut 9 bases from V and 5 bases from J, with 19 bases between. The CDR3 contains 14 residues. The germline CDR1 and CDR2 sequences are MNHEY and SMNVEV (reference sequence). CDR3 amino acids: CASSPVGLGETQYF. The CDR3 nucleotides read TGTGCCAGTTCCCCCGTGGGCCTGGGGGAGACCCAGTACTTC.

There are many counts of this clonotype. The CDR3: CASSRVRGETQYF. The CDR3, as DNA: TGTGCCAGCAGCCGGGTCAGGGGAGAGACCCAGTACTTC. This chain links TRBV7-2 with TRBJ2-5; D may be TRBD1 (6 bases). Germline V lookup: CDR1 SGHTA, CDR2 FQGNSA. CDR3 length: 13 amino acids. V lost 5 bases and J 4 bases, leaving 11 bases between the germline ends.

This clonotype was detected a few times. J is TRBJ2-2 and V is TRBV27, with TRBD2 matching over 14 bases. The V and J ends lost 4 bases and 4 bases, in that order; junction bases with no gene match: 8. The CDR3 contains 18 residues. The V gene's germline CDR1 is MNHEY and CDR2 SMNVEV (reference sequence). CDR3 DNA: TGTGCCAGCAGTTCGGGACTAGCGGGAGACCCGGGCACCGGGGAGCTGTTTTTT. Amino acid sequence: CASSSGLAGDPGTGELFF.

This sequence joins TRBV6-2 or TRBV6-3 and TRBJ2-1; 8 positions match TRBD1. V shed 6 bases, J shed 7 bases, and the junction held 8 bases outside the gene matches. This CDR3 spans 14 amino acids. Per the germline V gene, CDR1 is MNHEY and CDR2 is SVGEGT. The CDR3 sequence is CASRTTGGPNEQFF. Here the CDR3 DNA reads TGTGCCAGCAGAACAACAGGGGGTCCGAATGAGCAGTTCTTC.

V and J are TRBV5-1 and TRBJ2-5, with D perhaps TRBD2 (6 bases). The CDR3 has 14 residues. CDR1 and CDR2 (germline): SGHRS, YFSETQ. Trimming shortened V by 4 bases and J by 3 bases, and 13 bases separated the two germline ends. In nucleotides, the CDR3 is TGCGCCAGCAGCGGGGGGACGGGGGAAGAGACCCAGTACTTC. Amino acids: CASSGGTGEETQYF.

The genes are TRBV6-5 and TRBJ1-2; D call uncertain. This CDR3 region has 14 residues. Trimming pared 4 bases from V and 8 bases from J, leaving 17 bases between. Germline values: CDR1 MNHEY, CDR2 SVGAGI. The CDR3 here is CASSLGRTMAGYTF. In DNA form, the CDR3 reads TGTGCCAGCAGTTTGGGGAGAACTATGGCAGGCTACACCTTC.

This clonotype has only a few counts. The V and J genes are TRBV5-6 and TRBJ1-1; the D gene is possibly TRBD1 (5 bases). This CDR3 is built from 14 residues. Germline V gene lookup returns CDR1 SGHDT and CDR2 YYEEEE. V was shortened by 2 bases and J by 6 bases, with 14 bases between the two germline ends. The chain's CDR3 is CASSFGGGFAEAFF. The CDR3 region has the DNA TGTGCCAGCAGCTTCGGGGGAGGTTTCGCTGAAGCTTTCTTT. Full variable domain (missing parts from reference TRBV5-6 and TRBJ1-1): DAGVTQSPTHLIKTRGQQVTLRCSPKSGHDTVSWYQQALGQGPQFIFQYYEEEERQRGNFPDRFSGHQFPNYSSELNVNALLLGDSALYLCASSFGGGFAEAFFGQGTRLTVV.

This clonotype was detected only a few times. The genes are TRBV20-1 and TRBJ1-1; D unclear. V was shortened by 5 bases and J by 3 bases, with 4 bases between the two germline ends. The CDR3 spans 10 residues. From germline, CDR1 is DFQATT and CDR2 SNEGSKA (reference sequence). CDR3 in amino acids: CSAGHTEAFF. The CDR3 nucleotides are TGCAGTGCTGGACACACTGAAGCTTTCTTT.

This clonotype occurred many times. This chain uses TRBV7-9 with TRBJ1-4; no clear D gene. The CDR3 consists of 14 residues. The V and J ends lost 6 bases and 7 bases respectively, with 15 bases between them. The germline gives CDR1 SEHNR, CDR2 FQNEAQ (reference sequence). For the CDR3, the DNA is TGTGCCAGCAGGAGGAGAGGGCGAGGTGAAAAACTGTTTTTT. As protein: CASRRRGRGEKLFF.

This clonotype has ten or more counts. The chain uses TRBV19 and TRBJ1-5; maybe TRBD1 (6 bases). V was cut by 4 bases and J by 3 bases, with 7 bases left in between. The CDR3 spans 13 residues. Germline V gene sequence: CDR1 LNHDA, CDR2 SQIVND (reference sequence). The CDR3 sequence is CASSRGHNQPQHF. The CDR3 DNA reads TGTGCCAGTAGTAGGGGGCACAATCAGCCCCAGCATTTT.

This clonotype was picked up a small number of times. The chain couples TRBV4-3 to TRBJ2-3; D tentatively reads TRBD1 or TRBD2 (5 bases each). Trimming pared 0 bases from V and 2 bases from J, leaving 12 bases between. Per the germline V gene, CDR1 is LGHNA and CDR2 is YSLEER. The CDR3 length is 16 residues. CDR3 sequence: CASSQDQIGTTDTQYF. CDR3 DNA sequence: TGCGCCAGCAGCCAAGATCAAATCGGGACCACAGATACGCAGTATTTT.

There are many counts of this clonotype. The J gene is TRBJ2-7, the V gene TRBV7-6; 9 bases are a match to TRBD1. The CDR3 length is 16 residues. The ends lost 5 bases at V and 3 bases at J; junction bases unmatched: 11. In germline, CDR1 is SGHVS, CDR2 FNYEAQ. CDR3 bases: TGTGCCAGCAGCGCAAGGGCGGGGACAGGGATCTACGAGCAGTACTTC. It codes for CASSARAGTGIYEQYF.

This clonotype showed up just a few times. The V and J genes are TRBV7-2 and TRBJ2-7; TRBD1 matches 7 bases. CDR1 is SGHTA, CDR2 FQGNSA, per germline. The junction had 7 bases not matched to a gene; V was cut back by 4 bases and J by 7 bases. This CDR3 region has 13 residues. Here the CDR3 reads CASSSGPDREQYF. The CDR3 DNA follows: TGTGCCAGCAGCTCGGGGCCGGACAGGGAGCAGTACTTC.